This T cell receptor beta chain comes out of a study of patients and donors after allogeneic stem cell transplantation. Trimming left V 6 bases short and J 8 bases short, with 10 bases between. This CDR3 region has 11 residues. Per the germline V gene, CDR1 is DFQATT and CDR2 is SNEGSKA (reference sequence). MiXCR was run by TCRdb on the RT-PCR reads, yielding one entry per CDR3 protein. The table includes about 89,000 distinct CDR3 sequences, about 44% detected once. The J gene is TRBJ1-4, the V gene TRBV20-1, with D possibly being TRBD1 (5 bases). Sequenced: blood, either unsorted or a sorted T cell fraction (not recorded which). This clonotype originated in a human donor who was either an allogeneic HSCT recipient or a stem cell or donor lymphocyte infusion donor (not recorded which). It is not recorded whose cells these are; they may come from a transplant donor. CDR3 DNA sequence: TGCAGTGCGCGGGACGTGGAAAAACTGTTTTTT. Encoded protein: CSARDVEKLFF.